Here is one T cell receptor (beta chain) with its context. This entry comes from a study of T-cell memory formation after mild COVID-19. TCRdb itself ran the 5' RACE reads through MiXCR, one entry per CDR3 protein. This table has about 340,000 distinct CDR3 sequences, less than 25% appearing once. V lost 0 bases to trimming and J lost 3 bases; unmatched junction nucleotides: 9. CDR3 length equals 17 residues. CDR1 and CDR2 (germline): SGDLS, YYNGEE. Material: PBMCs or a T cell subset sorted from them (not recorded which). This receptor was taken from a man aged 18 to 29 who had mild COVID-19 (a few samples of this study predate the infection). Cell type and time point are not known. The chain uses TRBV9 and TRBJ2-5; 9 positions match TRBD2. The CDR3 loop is CASSVGEVAGAEETQYF. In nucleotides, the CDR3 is TGTGCCAGCAGCGTAGGTGAGGTAGCGGGGGCCGAAGAGACCCAGTACTTC.